This entry describes one TCR beta chain. This clone has just one count. It lacks a known antigen. No base qualities exist here, and no much larger clone lies one base off it. The data are from a study of blood T cell repertoires in COVID-19 (dated by TCRdb to the early 2020s). Notes on the research overall: Samples covering the acute and convalescent phases of COVID-19 were provided by collaborators in the United States, Italy and Spain. Samples came from the ongoing ImmuneRACE study (first 160 participants) plus 1,254 subjects from 6 global collaborators. Where available, HLA class I and class II types were obtained from metadata supplied by the sample provider rather than from assay-based typing. The sample metadata nearly always contained a de-identified subject ID, COVID-19 status, age in years and sex. The prospective study material was composed of cDNA or gDNA derived from T cells, B-cell-depleted T cells, or PBMCs. The repertoires were made available in a free public database intended to serve as a resource for research on the immune response to SARS-CoV-2. The dataset comprised deeply sampled blood TCRbeta repertoires from subjects exposed to, actively infected with, or recovered from COVID-19.

Summary of the overall study and its limitations: How much clinical and demographic metadata was included differed by source and by participant, and the metadata was provided uncurated.

One collaborating source in Seattle enrolled patients while the patients were actively infected and followed the patients over time throughout the course of disease. Each collaborating institution followed its own protocols to collect whole blood in K2EDTA tubes. For TCRbeta analysis, collaborators shipped samples in one of three forms: frozen whole blood, isolated PBMCs, or DNA extracted from either of those sample types. TCRbeta CDR3 regions were amplified from genomic DNA by means of the immunoSEQ Assay, a bias-controlled multiplex PCR. The study's own analysis went as follows. The number of nucleated cells in each sample was estimated by amplification of reference gene primers within the assay. To quantify the absolute abundance of each unique TCRbeta CDR3 rearrangement, sequence reads were collapsed and filtered. For each sample, productive Simpson clonality was calculated as the square root of Simpson's diversity index across productive rearrangements. This is the immuneACCESS table as TCRdb keeps it, with only in-frame sequences that have V and J called. A part of the clones is gone; compared with another copy, unresolved V genes explain less than half, and the rest is unexplained. V, J and clone size reflect that table, while D and trimming were determined from the DNA. Recorded for this sample are tens of thousands of clones; about 90% of them occurred a single time. Around 3.6% of the sample is in the top ten clones.

CDR1 and CDR2 are read off the germline V gene as MDHEN and SYDVKM. V is cut by 6 bases and J by 1 base, and the space between the germline ends is 9 bases. The CDR3 starts with the cysteine, ends with the phenylalanine, and has 13 residues. The CDR3 DNA has 39 bases and is translated from base 1. The sequenced sample consisted of peripheral blood. This TCR was recovered from a woman aged 45-59 years with COVID-19, enrolled during active disease. The chain was built from TRBV28 and TRBJ1-2, with a weak D call of TRBD1 (6 bases match). Here the CDR3 is given as CASRPDSNYGYTF. In nucleotides, the sequence is TGTGCCAGCAGGCCGGACAGTAACTATGGCTACACCTTC.